The rows below give T cell receptor beta chains drawn from one sample of a study of Graves' ophthalmopathy and Graves' hyperthyroidism. TCRdb called the multiplex PCR reads again in MiXCR, with one record for every CDR3 protein. The table lists approximately 380,000 distinct CDR3 sequences, around 21% of them singletons, with approximately 3% in the top ten. Sequenced input: peripheral blood. These receptors were collected from a woman under 30 with stable Graves' hyperthyroidism. The conserved cysteine and the conserved F or W are not part of the CDR3 here.

cdr3_aa | v_call
ASSPRDRAAF | TRBV18
ASSLGPGVNTEAF | TRBV9
AISTGGNSPLH | TRBV10-3
ASTFYPGDAYEQY | TRBV12-3/TRBV12-4
ASSKGQGNIYEQY | TRBV18
ASSESVLLAGVGGKETQY | TRBV6-4
ASSSYAMETQY | TRBV6-5
ASSPTSWDYHYEQY | TRBV28
ASSQEGGAVYGYT | TRBV4-1
ASSQGQVDGYT | TRBV4-1
ASSEAGIYEQY | TRBV2